These 14 T cell receptor beta chains were all obtained from the same sample, sequenced in a study of T cell changes during pregnancy in multiple sclerosis. Only in-frame clones appear in the TCRdb table, and some are missing; sequencing was by immunoSEQ multiplex PCR. The sample includes some 52,000 clones, just over 90% of them seen just once. The sample in question was CD4+ T cells from peripheral blood mononuclear cells, obtained before pregnancy. The receptors derive from a female donor with multiple sclerosis, enrolled in a pregnancy study.

The chain has TRBV7-7 and TRBJ2-1; TRBD1 matches 9 bases. The CDR3 contains 14 residues. The V gene's germline CDR1 is SSHAT and CDR2 FNYEAQ (reference sequence). The trim removed 5 bases at V and 13 bases at J, leaving 12 bases unmatched. CDR3 coding DNA: TGTGCCAGCAGCCCCCAGCCACAGGGGGCGGATCAGTTCTTC. Translating it yields CASSPQPQGADQFF.

This chain joins TRBV2 and TRBJ1-1; a weak D match, TRBD1 (5 bases). Between the trimmed V and J ends, which lost 8 bases and 3 bases, there was a span of 16 bases. This CDR3 contains 14 residues. CDR1 and CDR2 (germline): SNHLY, FYNNEI. CDR3 nucleotide sequence: TGTGCCAGCGCCCCAAGTCGGGGGGACACTGAAGCTTTCTTT. Encoded protein: CASAPSRGDTEAFF.

V usage is TRBV18 and J usage is TRBJ1-1; 7 bases line up with TRBD1. J lost 5 bases, V lost 3 bases, and 18 bases had no gene match. The V gene's germline CDR1 is KGHSH and CDR2 LQKENI. CDR3 length: 18 residues. CDR3 nucleotides: TGTGCCAGCTCACCTAGAATTGGGGACAGCCGCCTGGGGACTGAAGCTTTCTTT. The encoded protein is CASSPRIGDSRLGTEAFF.

The chain is built from TRBV5-1 and TRBJ1-4; 7 bases match TRBD1. V lost 2 bases, J lost 8 bases, and 9 bases stayed unmatched. CDR1 SGHRS and CDR2 YFSETQ come from the germline V gene. CDR3 length: 15 amino acids. CDR3 sequence: CASSFRWTGQEKLFF. In DNA, the CDR3 is TGCGCCAGCAGCTTTAGATGGACAGGTCAAGAAAAACTGTTTTTT.

The J gene is TRBJ2-1, the V gene TRBV19, with 8 positions matching TRBD2. The trim removed 3 bases at V and 3 bases at J, leaving 7 bases unmatched. The germline V gene encodes CDR1 LNHDA and CDR2 SQIVND (reference sequence). The CDR3 covers 16 residues. CDR3 DNA: TGTGCCAGTAGTATGTCGGGAGGGCCCTACTACAATGAGCAGTTCTTC. Amino acid sequence: CASSMSGGPYYNEQFF.

This chain links TRBV28 with TRBJ1-2, with D unclear. CDR1 and CDR2 (germline): MDHEN, SYDVKM. The CDR3 contains 10 residues. V lost 6 bases and J lost 6, with 5 bases in between. CDR3: CASRLNGYTF. CDR3 DNA sequence: TGTGCCAGCAGGCTAAATGGCTACACCTTC.

V is TRBV30 and J is TRBJ1-5; a weak D match, TRBD1 (6 bases). Trimming took off 3 bases at V and 3 bases at J, with 9 bases between the two ends. The germline gives CDR1 GTSNPN, CDR2 SVGIG (reference sequence). The CDR3 runs 13 residues. CDR3 region: CAWSGQLNQPQHF. CDR3 coding DNA: TGTGCCTGGAGCGGACAGCTCAATCAGCCCCAGCATTTT.

CDR3 amino acids: CASSERGMNTEAFF. The CDR3 coding sequence is TGTGCCAGCAGTGAAAGGGGAATGAACACTGAAGCTTTCTTT. This chain joins TRBV2 and TRBJ1-1, with D perhaps matching TRBD1 (5 bases). V lost 2 bases, J lost 0 bases, and 7 bases lay in between. The CDR3 contains 14 residues. In germline, CDR1 is SNHLY, CDR2 FYNNEI.

This chain links TRBV27 with TRBJ2-2, with 7 nucleotides matching TRBD2. The junction had 5 bases not matched to a gene; V was cut back by 6 bases and J by 4 bases. The CDR3 totals 14 residues. From germline, CDR1 is MNHEY and CDR2 SMNVEV (reference sequence). The CDR3 nucleotides read TGTGCCAGCAGCCCGGGGGGATCCACCGGGGAGCTGTTTTTT. This encodes CASSPGGSTGELFF.

This rearrangement joins TRBV5-1 to TRBJ1-1; TRBD1 aligns across 7 bases. The CDR3 has 16 amino acids. V lost 4 bases to trimming and J lost 1 base; unmatched junction nucleotides: 10. The V gene's germline CDR1 is SGHRS and CDR2 YFSETQ. The CDR3 nucleotides read TGCGCCAGCAGCCCCGCCCTAGGGACAGCGAACACTGAAGCTTTCTTT. It yields the protein CASSPALGTANTEAFF.

The chain carries TRBV6-6 and TRBJ2-7; 7 bases are shared with TRBD1. The CDR3 is 13 amino acids. Trimming cost V 9 bases and J 0 bases; bases outside gene matches: 5. Looked up from germline, CDR1 is MNHNY and CDR2 is SVGAGI (reference sequence). CDR3 residues: CASSGGSSYEQYF. In DNA, the CDR3 is TGTGCCAGTTCAGGGGGTAGCTCCTACGAGCAGTACTTC.

V is TRBV28 and J is TRBJ2-5; D may be TRBD1 (5 bases). The germline CDR1 and CDR2 sequences are MDHEN and SYDVKM. V was trimmed by 2 bases and J by 2 bases, leaving 9 bases between them. This CDR3 is built from 14 residues. The chain's CDR3 is CASSLVKGQETQYF. CDR3 nucleotide sequence: TGTGCCAGCAGTTTAGTGAAGGGGCAAGAGACCCAGTACTTC. The entire variable domain, with the rest obtained from reference TRBV28 and TRBJ2-5, is as follows: DVKVTQSSRYLVKRTGEKVFLECVQDMDHENMFWYRQDPGLGLRLIYFSYDVKMKEKGDIPEGYSVSREKKERFSLILESASTNQTSMYLCASSLVKGQETQYFGPGTRLLVL.

The V and J genes are TRBV29-1 and TRBJ2-7; 7 nucleotides align to TRBD2. The CDR3 is made up of 11 amino acids. Germline CDR1 SQVTM, CDR2 ANQGSEA. Trimming at V came to 7 bases and at J to 2 bases, leaving 2 bases not matched to a gene. DNA of the CDR3: TGCAGCGCTGCGGGGGCCTACGAGCAGTACTTC. The encoded protein is CSAAGAYEQYF.

The chain employs TRBV7-8 and TRBJ2-6; D possibly corresponds to TRBD1 (6 bases). This CDR3 comprises 15 residues. The germline gives CDR1 SGHVS, CDR2 FQNEAQ. V lost 5 bases and J lost 4, with 12 bases in between. The CDR3 loop reads CASSLQGRGANVLTF. The CDR3 DNA follows: TGTGCCAGCAGCCTACAGGGTAGAGGGGCCAACGTCCTGACTTTC.